These T cell receptor beta chains were read from a single sample in a study of breast tumors, draining lymph nodes, adjacent tissues. TCRdb re-analysed the multiplex PCR reads in MiXCR, keeping a single row per CDR3 protein. The sample consists of about 150,000 distinct CDR3 sequences, around a third of them appearing once. The sequencing sample was made of axillary lymph node tissue. The receptor set was obtained from a female donor with breast cancer. Some clones in this sample may be carry-over from other donors' samples. Both conserved end residues are part of each CDR3. A D gene is named only where the DNA matches it firmly. Only part of the rows carry a size: once, few, many, or a class if the clone is expanded.

clone_size	v_call	j_call	d_call	cdr3_nt	cdr3_aa
many	TRBV5-1	TRBJ1-5	TRBD1	TGCGCCAGCAGCTTGTGGACAGGGGGCTGGATGCCCCAGCATTTT	CASSLWTGGWMPQHF
many	TRBV2	TRBJ1-5	-	TGTGCCAGCAGGCTAAATCAGCCCCAGCATTTT	CASRLNQPQHF
-	TRBV2	TRBJ2-7	-	TGTGCCAGCAGTGCGGACGGGTACGAGCAGTACTTC	CASSADGYEQYF
many	TRBV2	TRBJ2-2	TRBD1	TGTGCCAGCAGCCCACGGACAGGGATCGCCGGGGAGCTGTTTTTT	CASSPRTGIAGELFF
many	TRBV7-9	TRBJ2-1	-	TGTGCCAGCAGCTTAAGAGGGCCGTACAATGAGCAGTTCTTC	CASSLRGPYNEQFF
-	TRBV11-2	TRBJ2-7	TRBD2	TGTGCCAGCAGCTTAAGTCTGCCGGGACTAGCCTACGAGCAGTACTTC	CASSLSLPGLAYEQYF
many	TRBV3-1	TRBJ2-2	-	TGTGCCAGCAGCCTGACTAGGATGATGAACACCGGGGAGCTGTTTTTT	CASSLTRMMNTGELFF
once	TRBV2	TRBJ1-4	-	TGTGCCAGCAGCGCGACAGTCGATGAAAAACTGTTTTTT	CASSATVDEKLFF
many	TRBV6-1	TRBJ1-2	-	TGTGCCAGCACCCCGGAGGGAGGTCCACTCGGCTACACCTTC	CASTPEGGPLGYTF
many	TRBV14	TRBJ1-6	-	TGTGCCAGCAGCCAAGATCGAGGCAGGGGAGGTTCACCCCTCCACTTT	CASSQDRGRGGSPLHF
many	TRBV7-9	TRBJ1-3	-	TGTGCCAGCAGCGCTTTTATTTCTGGGGACACCATATATTTT	CASSAFISGDTIYF
-	TRBV6-1	TRBJ1-5	-	TGTGTCAGCAGTTCACATCAGACTCAGCCCCAGCATTTT	CVSSSHQTQPQHF
-	TRBV18	TRBJ1-5	TRBD1	TGTGCCAGCTCACCCTACCGGACAGGGGGCGGGCAGCCCCAGCATTTT	CASSPYRTGGGQPQHF
-	TRBV5-1	TRBJ2-1	TRBD2	TGCGCCAGCAGCCCCCGGCTAGCGGGGGCGCATGAGCAGTTCTTC	CASSPRLAGAHEQFF
many	TRBV7-9	TRBJ1-2	-	TGTGCCAGCAGCACAGGCTGGCAGAGCTATGGCTACACCTTC	CASSTGWQSYGYTF